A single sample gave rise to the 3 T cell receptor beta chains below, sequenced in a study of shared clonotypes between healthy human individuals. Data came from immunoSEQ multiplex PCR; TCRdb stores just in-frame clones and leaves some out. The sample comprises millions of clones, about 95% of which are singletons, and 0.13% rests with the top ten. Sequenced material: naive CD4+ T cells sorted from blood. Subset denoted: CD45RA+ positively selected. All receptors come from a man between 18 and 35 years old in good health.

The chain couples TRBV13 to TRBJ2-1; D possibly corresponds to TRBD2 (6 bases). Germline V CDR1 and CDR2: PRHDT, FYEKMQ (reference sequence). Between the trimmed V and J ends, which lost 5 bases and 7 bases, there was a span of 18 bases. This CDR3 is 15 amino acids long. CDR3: CASSPGLFGLNEQFF. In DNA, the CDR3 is TGTGCCAGCAGCCCGGGACTTTTTGGGTTGAATGAGCAGTTCTTC. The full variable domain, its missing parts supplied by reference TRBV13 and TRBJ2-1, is AAGVIQSPRHLIKEKRETATLKCYPIPRHDTVYWYQQGPGQDPQFLISFYEKMQSDKGSIPDRFSAQQFSDYHSELNMSSLELGDSALYFCASSPGLFGLNEQFFGPGTRLTVL.

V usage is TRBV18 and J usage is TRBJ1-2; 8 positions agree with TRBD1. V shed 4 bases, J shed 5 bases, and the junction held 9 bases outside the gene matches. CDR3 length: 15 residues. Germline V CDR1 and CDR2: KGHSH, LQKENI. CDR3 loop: CASSRGQDSVYGYTF. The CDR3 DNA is TGTGCCAGCTCACGGGGACAGGACAGCGTATATGGCTACACCTTC.

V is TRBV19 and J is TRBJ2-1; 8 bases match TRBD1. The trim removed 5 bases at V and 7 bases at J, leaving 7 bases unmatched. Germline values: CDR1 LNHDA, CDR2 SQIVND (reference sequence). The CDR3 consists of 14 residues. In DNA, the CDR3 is TGTGCCAGTAGTCTTAGGACAGGGCTAAATGAGCAGTTCTTC. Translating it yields CASSLRTGLNEQFF.